These 28 T cell receptor beta chains share one sample of origin, sequenced in a study of blood T cell repertoires in COVID-19. Some clones are missing from TCRdb's copy, which holds only in-frame ones; the method was immunoSEQ multiplex PCR. The profile shows 35,000 to 40,000 clones, around four fifths of them singletons. The sample consisted of peripheral blood. These receptors came from a man between 50 and 59 years old with active COVID-19.

The chain employs TRBV5-6 and TRBJ1-5, with D hard to call. Germline CDR1 reads SGHDT; CDR2 reads YYEEEE. The CDR3 sequence is 16 residues long. Trimming left V 4 bases short and J 0 bases short, with 14 bases between. The CDR3 DNA reads as TGTGCCAGCAGCCTCGGTCCCGACTATAGCAATCAGCCCCAGCATTTT. Protein: CASSLGPDYSNQPQHF.

With respect to this clone: In this CDR3 the conserved last residue, phenylalanine or tryptophan, is missing, so a read error is likely. The limits of the CDR3 on the DNA are not certain, so only TCRdb's listed CDR3 is given. The chain links TRBV27 to TRBJ1-4; TRBD1 reflects the table's D call only, with no check against the DNA. In germline, CDR1 is MNHEY, CDR2 SMNVEV (reference sequence). The CDR3 is made up of 16 amino acids, end residues included. The CDR3 protein is CASSSYRGHQMKNCFL.

V usage is TRBV10-3 and J usage is TRBJ2-2, with D possibly TRBD1 on 5 matching bases. Germline loops: CDR1 ENHRY, CDR2 SYGVKD. Trimming left V 6 bases short and J 5 bases short, with 10 bases between. This CDR3 contains 13 residues. The CDR3 DNA follows: TGTGCCATCAGGCCCCCAGGGACCGGGGAGCTGTTTTTT. It specifies CAIRPPGTGELFF.

V is TRBV5-8 and J is TRBJ2-6; no clear D. The CDR3 contains 15 residues. Germline assignment: CDR1 SGHTS and CDR2 YDEGEE. V lost 4 bases, J lost 0 bases, and 8 bases lay in between. The CDR3 bases are TGTGCCAGCAGCCGCGGAAACTCTGGGGCCAACGTCCTGACTTTC. It codes for CASSRGNSGANVLTF.

The chain has TRBV10-2 and TRBJ1-3; 10 positions match TRBD1. Trimming took 4 bases from V and 2 from J; bases not matched to a gene: 8. CDR1 is WSHSY, CDR2 SAAADI, per germline. This CDR3 comprises 17 residues. In DNA form, the CDR3 reads TGCGCCAGCAGTGCTCTGGGACAGGGGAAAGCTGGAAACACCATATATTTT. Its translation: CASSALGQGKAGNTIYF.

The chain employs TRBV11-2 and TRBJ2-2; a weak D match, TRBD2 (5 bases). The CDR3 loop spans 15 amino acids. Germline CDR1 and CDR2: SGHAT and FQNNGV. With 2 bases removed from V and 2 bases from J, the gap between germline ends came to 9 bases. This CDR3 is CASSLSTGNTGELFF. CDR3 nucleotide sequence: TGTGCCAGCAGCTTAAGTACGGGAAACACCGGGGAGCTGTTTTTT.

The chain uses TRBV6-5 and TRBJ1-1; D ambiguous. V lost 6 bases and J lost 5, with 16 bases in between. This CDR3 has 14 residues. CDR1 and CDR2 (germline): MNHEY, SVGAGI. The DNA for the CDR3 is TGTGCCAGCAGGCTGGTGGCGGGGAGTACTGAAGCTTTCTTT. This codes for CASRLVAGSTEAFF.

V and J are TRBV7-8 and TRBJ2-7, with a tentative D call TRBD1 (6 bases). Trimming pared 5 bases from V and 3 bases from J, leaving 14 bases between. Germline V CDR1 and CDR2: SGHVS, FQNEAQ. The CDR3 is made up of 14 amino acids. CDR3 bases: TGTGCCAGCAGCCCGGACAGAAGTTACTACGAGCAGTACTTC. It is translated as CASSPDRSYYEQYF.

The chain is built from TRBV6-1 and TRBJ1-1; 9 nucleotides agree with TRBD1. The germline V gene has CDR1 MNHNS and CDR2 SASEGT. CDR3 length: 13 amino acids. V shed 9 bases, J shed 10 bases, and the junction held 12 bases outside the gene matches. The CDR3 DNA reads as TGTGCCAGTTTCGAGACAGGGGGGCGTCGAGCTTTCTTT. This translates into CASFETGGRRAFF.

The chain has TRBV19 and TRBJ1-5; 9 bases line up with TRBD1. V shed 6 bases and J 2 bases; nucleotides not matched to a gene: 5. The CDR3 runs 15 residues. The germline V gene has CDR1 LNHDA and CDR2 SQIVND (reference sequence). This CDR3 reads CASRQQGAGNQPQHF. For the CDR3, the DNA is TGTGCCAGTAGGCAACAGGGGGCTGGCAATCAGCCCCAGCATTTT.

The chain uses TRBV19 and TRBJ2-3; TRBD2 matches at 10 bases. This CDR3 contains 18 residues. CDR1 is LNHDA and CDR2 is SQIVND in the germline V gene (reference sequence). V shed 4 bases and J 1 base; nucleotides not matched to a gene: 11. The chain's CDR3 is CASSKVSGGARGTDTQYF. The CDR3 nucleotides read TGTGCCAGTAGTAAAGTGAGCGGGGGGGCCAGAGGCACAGATACGCAGTATTTT.

The gene calls are TRBV13 and TRBJ2-1; 15 bases line up with TRBD2. V shed 5 bases, J shed 9 bases, and the junction held 11 bases outside the gene matches. The CDR3 is 17 amino acids. Germline lookup yields CDR1 PRHDT and CDR2 FYEKMQ (reference sequence). The CDR3 DNA reads as TGTGCCAGCAGCACATGGACTAGCGGGGGGGCTCTGACTGAGCAGTTCTTC. Its protein is CASSTWTSGGALTEQFF. Drawing the rest from reference TRBV13 and TRBJ2-1, the complete variable domain is AAGVIQSPRHLIKEKRETATLKCYPIPRHDTVYWYQQGPGQDPQFLISFYEKMQSDKGSIPDRFSAQQFSDYHSELNMSSLELGDSALYFCASSTWTSGGALTEQFFGPGTRLTVL.

The V call is TRBV6-2 or TRBV6-3, the J call TRBJ1-2; 8 nucleotides line up with TRBD1. Unmatched junction bases numbered 14, after V lost 0 bases and J lost 5 bases. Germline V gene sequence: CDR1 MNHEY, CDR2 SVGEGT. The CDR3 extends over 18 amino acids. The CDR3 reads CASSYSPGQDWTGYGYTF. The DNA of the CDR3 is TGTGCCAGCAGTTACTCACCGGGACAGGACTGGACTGGATATGGCTACACCTTC.

The chain recombines TRBV7-2 with TRBJ1-1; D not certain. CDR1 and CDR2 (germline): SGHTA, FQGNSA. V was shortened by 5 bases and J by 1 base, with 8 bases between the two germline ends. This CDR3 has 13 amino acids. CDR3 bases: TGTGCCAGCAGCAACCGACAGAACACTGAAGCTTTCTTT. Residues: CASSNRQNTEAFF.

The chain combines TRBV3-1 (or the pseudogene TRBV3-2) with TRBJ2-1, with D possibly being TRBD1 (6 bases). The CDR3 runs 16 residues. Germline lookup yields CDR1 LGHDT and CDR2 YNNKEL (reference sequence). Trimming cost V 4 bases and J 7 bases, with 20 bases left between them. The chain's CDR3 is CASSPLGASALNEQFF. The CDR3 DNA follows: TGTGCCAGCAGCCCGTTGGGGGCCTCTGCTCTGAATGAGCAGTTCTTC.

The chain links TRBV12-3 or TRBV12-4 to TRBJ2-3; D is uncertain. This CDR3 has 11 residues. V was trimmed by 8 bases and J by 2 bases, leaving 5 bases between them. The CDR3 sequence is CASLNTDTQYF. DNA of the CDR3: TGTGCCAGCCTAAACACAGATACGCAGTATTTT.

The rearrangement joins TRBV4-3 to TRBJ2-3, with 14 positions matching TRBD2. Germline CDR1 LGHNA, CDR2 YSLEER. Trimming at V came to 5 bases and at J to 6 bases, leaving 7 bases not matched to a gene. The CDR3 sequence is 16 residues long. This CDR3 reads CASSNGLAGGLDTQYF. The CDR3 DNA reads as TGCGCCAGCAGCAACGGACTAGCGGGGGGTCTCGATACGCAGTATTTT.

This clone was found a few times. The same CDR3 is also encoded by other DNA sequences in this sample. The chain uses TRBV6-1 and TRBJ1-2, with D uncertain. The germline V gene encodes CDR1 MNHNS and CDR2 SASEGT. This CDR3 comprises 13 residues. V was shortened by 2 bases and J by 3 bases, with 7 bases between the two germline ends. The DNA for the CDR3 is TGTGCCAGCAGTGAATACCGGGACTATGGCTACACCTTC. Translation: CASSEYRDYGYTF.

The chain uses TRBV4-2 and TRBJ2-3, with TRBD2 matching 12 bases. V lost 0 bases, J lost 4 bases, and 8 bases stayed unmatched. The CDR3 is 18 amino acids. The germline V gene has CDR1 LGHNA and CDR2 YNFKEQ. The CDR3 DNA follows: TGTGCCAGCAGCCAAGATTGGGCTAGCGGGGGGGCCCCAGATACGCAGTATTTT. This sequence encodes CASSQDWASGGAPDTQYF.

V gene TRBV5-5 combines with J gene TRBJ1-1; D might be TRBD1 (6 bases). This CDR3 region has 15 residues. Trimming took off 4 bases at V and 0 bases at J, with 13 bases between the two ends. Germline loops: CDR1 SGHKS, CDR2 YYEKEE (reference sequence). The CDR3 reads CASSPTGTLNTEAFF. The CDR3 DNA follows: TGTGCCAGCAGCCCCACCGGGACACTGAACACTGAAGCTTTCTTT.

This clone is a singleton in its sample. The chain links TRBV13 to TRBJ2-1; 10 positions match TRBD1. The CDR3 is 16 residues long. V trimming: 2 bases; J trimming: 8 bases; junction bases outside the gene matches: 9. The V gene's germline CDR1 is PRHDT and CDR2 FYEKMQ (reference sequence). This CDR3 is CASSLWNADRGDEQFF. CDR3 DNA: TGTGCCAGCAGCTTATGGAACGCGGACAGGGGGGATGAGCAGTTCTTC.

This rearrangement joins TRBV6-6 to TRBJ1-2; no reliable D call. This CDR3 comprises 12 residues. Germline CDR1 and CDR2: MNHNY and SVGAGI (reference sequence). Trimming removed 7 bases at V and 3 bases at J, with 9 bases between. CDR3 DNA sequence: TGTGCCAGCAATGTGGGAGACTATGGCTACACCTTC. Its protein is CASNVGDYGYTF.

This rearrangement joins TRBV4-2 to TRBJ2-1, with 11 bases fitting TRBD2. Germline trimming cut 3 bases from V and 7 bases from J; bases unmatched to any gene: 5. The CDR3 contains 15 residues. Germline V CDR1 and CDR2: LGHNA, YNFKEQ. CDR3 amino acids: CASSHLAGGLNEQFF. CDR3 bases: TGTGCCAGCAGCCACTTAGCGGGGGGGTTGAATGAGCAGTTCTTC.

The chain links TRBV10-2 to TRBJ2-7, with TRBD2 matching 11 bases. Losses at the gene ends were 3 bases for V and 7 bases for J; bases not matched to a gene: 11. From germline, CDR1 is WSHSY and CDR2 SAAADI. The CDR3 has 16 amino acids. The CDR3 sequence: CASSDPLAGGSVEQYF. The DNA for the CDR3 is TGCGCCAGCAGTGACCCCCTAGCGGGGGGTTCCGTGGAGCAGTACTTC.

This chain links TRBV6-1 with TRBJ2-2, with D possibly matching TRBD1 (5 bases). Germline assignment: CDR1 MNHNS and CDR2 SASEGT. The CDR3 covers 17 residues. Trimming removed 2 bases from V and 4 bases from J, with 17 bases in between. The CDR3 sequence is CASSETALGPGTGELFF. DNA for the CDR3: TGTGCCAGCAGTGAAACGGCGCTGGGGCCCGGCACCGGGGAGCTGTTTTTT.

This chain uses TRBV7-9 with TRBJ2-2; 7 positions match TRBD2. V shed 2 bases, J shed 7 bases, and the junction held 7 bases outside the gene matches. Germline lookup yields CDR1 SEHNR and CDR2 FQNEAQ (reference sequence). The CDR3 is 15 amino acids. CDR3 sequence: CASSLPGLVGGELFF. CDR3 nucleotides: TGTGCCAGCAGCTTACCCGGACTAGTCGGCGGGGAGCTGTTTTTT.

This clone has a handful of counts. The chain recombines TRBV7-9 with TRBJ2-5; a possible D gene is TRBD2 (5 bases). CDR1 and CDR2 from the germline V gene are SEHNR and FQNEAQ (reference sequence). The CDR3 contains 13 residues. V gave up 10 bases and J gave up 5 bases, with 17 bases separating them. The CDR3 sequence is CAILKTRGETQYF. CDR3 bases: TGTGCCATCCTGAAAACTAGAGGGGAGACCCAGTACTTC.

The chain couples TRBV7-8 to TRBJ2-5, with 8 bases fitting TRBD2. CDR1 SGHVS and CDR2 FQNEAQ come from the germline V gene. This CDR3 spans 14 amino acids. Losses at the gene ends were 3 bases for V and 5 bases for J; bases not matched to a gene: 5. The CDR3 region is CASSFRGGVETQYF. The CDR3 nucleotides read TGTGCCAGCAGCTTCCGGGGGGGCGTTGAGACCCAGTACTTC.